This TCR beta chain is from a study of blood T cell repertoires in COVID-19. Study-level information: Specimens from acute and convalescent COVID-19 originated in the United States, Italy and Spain. In each case, the material was cDNA or gDNA derived from T cells, B-cell-depleted T cells, or PBMCs.

There are 14 residues in the CDR3. The germline gives CDR1 MNHEY, CDR2 SVGAGI. With 6 bases clipped from V and 10 bases from J, the junction kept 7 bases outside the gene matches. Original handling: The assay estimated nucleated cells by amplifying reference gene primers. Using immunoSEQ multiplex PCR, the repertoire was profiled, and TCRdb retains in-frame clones only, with some absent. D and trimming come from the DNA, and the V and J calls and clone size come from that table. This table has about 150,000 clones, 87% appearing once. Sequencing was carried out using peripheral blood. This chain uses TRBV6-5 with TRBJ1-6; 9 nucleotides align to TRBD1. This clonotype originated in a woman in her sixties or seventies with active or convalescent COVID-19. The CDR3 region is CASRSGQGGSPLHF. For the CDR3, the DNA is TGTGCCAGCAGATCGGGACAGGGAGGATCACCCCTCCACTTT.